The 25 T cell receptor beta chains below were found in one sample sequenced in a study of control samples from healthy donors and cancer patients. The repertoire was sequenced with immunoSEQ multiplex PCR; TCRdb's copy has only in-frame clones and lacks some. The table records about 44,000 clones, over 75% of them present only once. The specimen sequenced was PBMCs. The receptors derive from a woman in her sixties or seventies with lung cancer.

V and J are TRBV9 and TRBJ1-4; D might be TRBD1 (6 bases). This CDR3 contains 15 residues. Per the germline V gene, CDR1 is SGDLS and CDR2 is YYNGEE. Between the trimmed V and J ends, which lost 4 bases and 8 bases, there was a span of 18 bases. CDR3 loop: CASSPFGGSWEKLFF. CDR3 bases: TGTGCCAGCAGCCCCTTCGGGGGCAGTTGGGAAAAACTGTTTTTT. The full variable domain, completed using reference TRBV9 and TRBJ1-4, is DSGVTQTPKHLITATGQRVTLRCSPRSGDLSVYWYQQSLDQGLQFLIQYYNGEERAKGNILERFSAQQFPDLHSELNLSSLELGDSALYFCASSPFGGSWEKLFFGSGTQLSVL.

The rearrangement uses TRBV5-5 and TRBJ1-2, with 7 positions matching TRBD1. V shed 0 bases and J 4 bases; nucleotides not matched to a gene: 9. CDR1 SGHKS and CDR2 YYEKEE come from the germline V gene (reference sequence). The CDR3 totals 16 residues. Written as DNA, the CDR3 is TGTGCCAGCAGCTTGGGACAGGGACGGAGAGGCTATGGCTACACCTTC. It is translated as CASSLGQGRRGYGYTF.

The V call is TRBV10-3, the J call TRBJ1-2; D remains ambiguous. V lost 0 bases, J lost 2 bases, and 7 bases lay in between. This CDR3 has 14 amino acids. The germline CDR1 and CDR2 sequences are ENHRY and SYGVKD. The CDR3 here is CAISESDGNYGYTF. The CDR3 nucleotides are TGTGCCATCAGTGAGTCCGATGGGAACTATGGCTACACCTTC.

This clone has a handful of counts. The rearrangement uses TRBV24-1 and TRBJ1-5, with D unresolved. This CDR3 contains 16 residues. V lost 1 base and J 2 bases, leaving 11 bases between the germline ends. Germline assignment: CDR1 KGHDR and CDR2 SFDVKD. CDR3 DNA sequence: TGTGCCACCAGTGATTTTCCCGGGGAAGGCAATCAGCCCCAGCATTTT. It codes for CATSDFPGEGNQPQHF.

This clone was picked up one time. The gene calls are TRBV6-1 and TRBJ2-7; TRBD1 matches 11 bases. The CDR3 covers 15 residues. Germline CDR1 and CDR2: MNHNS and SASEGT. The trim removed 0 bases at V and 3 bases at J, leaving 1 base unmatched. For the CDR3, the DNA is TGTGCCAGCAGTGAAGCGGGGACAGGGGGCTACGAGCAGTACTTC. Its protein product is CASSEAGTGGYEQYF.

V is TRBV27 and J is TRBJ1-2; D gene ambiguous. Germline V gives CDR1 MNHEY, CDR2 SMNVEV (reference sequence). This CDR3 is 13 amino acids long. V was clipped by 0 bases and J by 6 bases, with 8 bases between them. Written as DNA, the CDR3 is TGTGCCAGCAGTTTATCAGGGTTTCATGGCTACACCTTC. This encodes CASSLSGFHGYTF.

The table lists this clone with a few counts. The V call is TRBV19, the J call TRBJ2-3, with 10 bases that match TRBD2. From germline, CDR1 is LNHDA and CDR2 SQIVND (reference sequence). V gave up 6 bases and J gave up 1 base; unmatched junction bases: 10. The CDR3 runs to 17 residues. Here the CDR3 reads CASSATVLAGGTDTQYF. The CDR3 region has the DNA TGTGCCAGTAGCGCAACGGTCCTAGCGGGAGGCACAGATACGCAGTATTTT. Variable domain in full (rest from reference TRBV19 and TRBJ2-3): DGGITQSPKYLFRKEGQNVTLSCEQNLNHDAMYWYRQDPGQGLRLIYYSQIVNDFQKGDIAEGYSVSREKKESFPLTVTSAQKNPTAFYLCASSATVLAGGTDTQYFGPGTRLTVL.

The CDR3 coding sequence is TGCAGTGCTATCGCTCGTGAAAAACTGTTTTTT. Translating gives CSAIAREKLFF. The chain has TRBV20-1 and TRBJ1-4; D is unresolved. The CDR3 runs 11 residues. Germline CDR1 and CDR2: DFQATT and SNEGSKA (reference sequence). Trimming stripped 4 bases from V and 7 bases from J, with 7 bases between.

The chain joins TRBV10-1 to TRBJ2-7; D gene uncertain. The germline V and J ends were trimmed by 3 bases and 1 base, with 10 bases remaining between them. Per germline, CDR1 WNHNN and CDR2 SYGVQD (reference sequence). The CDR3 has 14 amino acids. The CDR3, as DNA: TGCGCCAGCAGTGACGGTGGCGTATCCTACGAGCAGTACTTC. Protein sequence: CASSDGGVSYEQYF.

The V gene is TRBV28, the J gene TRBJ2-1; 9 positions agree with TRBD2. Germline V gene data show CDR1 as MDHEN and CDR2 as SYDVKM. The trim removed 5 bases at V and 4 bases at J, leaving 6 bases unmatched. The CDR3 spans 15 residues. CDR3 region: CASSHRTSVYNEQFF. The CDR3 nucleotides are TGTGCCAGCAGTCACCGGACTAGCGTATACAATGAGCAGTTCTTC.

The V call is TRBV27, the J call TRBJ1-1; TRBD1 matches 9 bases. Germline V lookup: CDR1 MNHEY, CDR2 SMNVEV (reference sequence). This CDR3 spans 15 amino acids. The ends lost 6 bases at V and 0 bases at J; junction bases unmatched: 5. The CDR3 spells CASSPRDRVNTEAFF. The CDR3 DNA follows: TGTGCCAGCAGCCCCCGGGACAGGGTGAACACTGAAGCTTTCTTT.

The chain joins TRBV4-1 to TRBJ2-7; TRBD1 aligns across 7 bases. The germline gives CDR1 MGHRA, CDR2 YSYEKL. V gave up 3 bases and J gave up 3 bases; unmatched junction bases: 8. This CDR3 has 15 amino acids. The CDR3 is CASSHQGQEHYEQYF. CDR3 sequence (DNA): TGCGCCAGCAGCCACCAAGGACAGGAGCACTACGAGCAGTACTTC.

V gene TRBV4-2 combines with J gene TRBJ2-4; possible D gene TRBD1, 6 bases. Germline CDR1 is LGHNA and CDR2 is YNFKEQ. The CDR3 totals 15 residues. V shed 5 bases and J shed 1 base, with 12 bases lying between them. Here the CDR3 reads CASSVQRGAKNIQYF. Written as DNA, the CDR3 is TGTGCCAGCAGCGTCCAAAGGGGGGCCAAAAACATTCAGTACTTC.

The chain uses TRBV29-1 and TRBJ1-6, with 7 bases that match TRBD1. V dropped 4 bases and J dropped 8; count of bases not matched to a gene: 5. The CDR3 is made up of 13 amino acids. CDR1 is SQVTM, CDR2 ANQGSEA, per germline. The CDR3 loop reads CSVVGQYDSPLHF. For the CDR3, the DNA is TGCAGCGTTGTGGGACAGTACGATTCACCCCTCCACTTT.

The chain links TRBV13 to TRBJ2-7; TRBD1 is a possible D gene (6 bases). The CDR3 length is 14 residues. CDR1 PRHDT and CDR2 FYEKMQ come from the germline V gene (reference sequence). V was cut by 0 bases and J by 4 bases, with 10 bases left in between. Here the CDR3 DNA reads TGTGCCAGCAGCTTAGGCAGGGGAACGTACGAGCAGTACTTC. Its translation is CASSLGRGTYEQYF.

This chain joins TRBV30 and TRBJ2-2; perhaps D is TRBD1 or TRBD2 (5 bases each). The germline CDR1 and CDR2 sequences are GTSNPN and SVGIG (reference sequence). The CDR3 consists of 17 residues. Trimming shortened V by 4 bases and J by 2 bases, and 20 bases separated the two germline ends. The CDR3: CAWNREGVWDNTGELFF. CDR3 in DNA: TGTGCCTGGAATAGGGAAGGGGTGTGGGACAACACCGGGGAGCTGTTTTTT.

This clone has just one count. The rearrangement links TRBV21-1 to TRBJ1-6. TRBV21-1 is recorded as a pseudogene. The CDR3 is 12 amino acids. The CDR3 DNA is TGTGCCAGCAGCAAACTGAGTCGAACCCTCCACTTT. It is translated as CASSKLSRTLHF.

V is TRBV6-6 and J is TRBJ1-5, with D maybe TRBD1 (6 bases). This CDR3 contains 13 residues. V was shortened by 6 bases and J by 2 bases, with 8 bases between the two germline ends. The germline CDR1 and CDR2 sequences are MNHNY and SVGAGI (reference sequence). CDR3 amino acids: CASSSGGNQPQHF. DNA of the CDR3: TGTGCCAGCAGCTCAGGGGGCAATCAGCCCCAGCATTTT.

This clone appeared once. The CDR3: CSAEHKSQTSGTYEQYF. CDR3 nucleotide sequence: TGCAGCGCCGAACATAAAAGTCAGACTAGCGGCACCTACGAGCAGTACTTC. The rearrangement links TRBV29-1 to TRBJ2-7, with 9 bases aligning to TRBD2. V shed 7 bases and J 2 bases; nucleotides not matched to a gene: 18. The CDR3 consists of 17 residues. Germline V CDR1 and CDR2: SQVTM, ANQGSEA.

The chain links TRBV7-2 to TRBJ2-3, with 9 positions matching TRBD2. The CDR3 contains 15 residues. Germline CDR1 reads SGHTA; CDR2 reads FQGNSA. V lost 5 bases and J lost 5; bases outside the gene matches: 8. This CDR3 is CASSPSGLARDTQYF. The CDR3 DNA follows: TGTGCCAGCAGCCCTTCCGGACTAGCGCGAGATACGCAGTATTTT.

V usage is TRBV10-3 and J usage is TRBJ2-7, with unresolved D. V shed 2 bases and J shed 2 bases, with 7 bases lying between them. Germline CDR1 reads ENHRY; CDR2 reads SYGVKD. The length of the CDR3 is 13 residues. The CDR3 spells CAISEPGAYEQYF. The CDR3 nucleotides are TGTGCCATCAGTGAGCCAGGCGCCTACGAGCAGTACTTC.

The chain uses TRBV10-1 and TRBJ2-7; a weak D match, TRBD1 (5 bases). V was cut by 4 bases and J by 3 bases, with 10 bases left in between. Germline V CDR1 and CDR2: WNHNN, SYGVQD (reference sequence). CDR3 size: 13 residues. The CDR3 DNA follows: TGCGCCAGCAGTGTAGGGCAGGGCTACGAGCAGTACTTC. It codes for CASSVGQGYEQYF.

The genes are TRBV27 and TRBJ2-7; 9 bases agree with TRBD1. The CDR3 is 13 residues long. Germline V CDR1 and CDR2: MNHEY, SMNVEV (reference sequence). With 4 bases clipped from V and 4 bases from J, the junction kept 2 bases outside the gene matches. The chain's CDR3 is CASSWGQGYEQYF. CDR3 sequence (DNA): TGTGCCAGCAGTTGGGGACAGGGATACGAGCAGTACTTC.

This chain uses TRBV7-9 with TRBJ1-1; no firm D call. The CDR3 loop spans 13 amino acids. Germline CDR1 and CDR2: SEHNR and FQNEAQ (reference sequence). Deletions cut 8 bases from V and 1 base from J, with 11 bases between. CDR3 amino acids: CASSEGRNTEAFF. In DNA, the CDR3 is TGTGCCAGCTCCGAAGGGAGGAACACTGAAGCTTTCTTT.

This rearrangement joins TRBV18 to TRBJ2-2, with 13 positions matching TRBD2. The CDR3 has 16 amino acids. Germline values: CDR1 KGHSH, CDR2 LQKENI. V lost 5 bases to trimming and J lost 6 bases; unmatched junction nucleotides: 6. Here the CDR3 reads CASSGWTSGRSGELFF. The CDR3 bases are TGTGCCAGCTCAGGTTGGACTAGCGGGAGATCCGGGGAGCTGTTTTTT.